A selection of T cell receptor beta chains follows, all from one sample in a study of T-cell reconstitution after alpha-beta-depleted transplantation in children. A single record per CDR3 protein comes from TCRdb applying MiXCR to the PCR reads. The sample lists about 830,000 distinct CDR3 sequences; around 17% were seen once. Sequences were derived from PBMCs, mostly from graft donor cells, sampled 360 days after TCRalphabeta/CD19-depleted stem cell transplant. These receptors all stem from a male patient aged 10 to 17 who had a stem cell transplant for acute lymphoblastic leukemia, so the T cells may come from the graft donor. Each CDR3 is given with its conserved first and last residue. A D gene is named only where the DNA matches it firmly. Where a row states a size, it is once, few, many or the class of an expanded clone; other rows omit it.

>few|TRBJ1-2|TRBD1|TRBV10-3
TGTGCCATCAGTGAGTCGGCCCCTAGTCCCCGACAGGGACCTCTTAACTATGGCTACACCTTC
CAISESAPSPRQGPLNYGYTF
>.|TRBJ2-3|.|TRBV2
TGTGCCAACCTAGGACAGTCCCGCACAGATACGCAGTATTTT
CANLGQSRTDTQYF
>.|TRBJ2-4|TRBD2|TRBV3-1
TGTGCCAGCAGCCAAGATAAGCTAGCGGGAGCGGGCAAAAACATTCAGTACTTC
CASSQDKLAGAGKNIQYF
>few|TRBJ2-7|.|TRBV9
TGTGCCAGCGGGAACGGCTCCTACGAGCAGTACTTC
CASGNGSYEQYF
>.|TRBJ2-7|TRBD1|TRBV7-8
TGTGCCAGCAGCTTGGGGACAGGGTATGAGTACGAGCAGTACTTC
CASSLGTGYEYEQYF
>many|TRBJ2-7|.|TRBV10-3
TGTGCCATCAGTGAGTCAGCCCCTCTCCACGAGCAGTACTTC
CAISESAPLHEQYF
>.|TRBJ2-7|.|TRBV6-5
TGTGCCAGCAGTTACTCGATCTATCGGGCCGCCTACGAGCAGTACTTC
CASSYSIYRAAYEQYF
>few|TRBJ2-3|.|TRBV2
TGTGCCGTAAGTGGGCAGGGTACGGATACGCAGTATTTT
CAVSGQGTDTQYF
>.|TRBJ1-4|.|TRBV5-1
TGCGCCAGCAGCTTCTCCGGGGTGGGCGGTGAAAAACTGTTTTTT
CASSFSGVGGEKLFF
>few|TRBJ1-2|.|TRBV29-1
TGCAGCGTTGGGGGCACAGACGACGGGGCCTATGGCTACACCTTC
CSVGGTDDGAYGYTF
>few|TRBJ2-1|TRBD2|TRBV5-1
TGCGCCAGCAGCTTACTAGCGGAGAGCTCCTACAATGAGCAGTTCTTC
CASSLLAESSYNEQFF
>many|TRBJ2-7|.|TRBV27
TGTGCCAGCAGTTTTACATCCGTGGGTCGGGACCACGAGCAGTACTTC
CASSFTSVGRDHEQYF
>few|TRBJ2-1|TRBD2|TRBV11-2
TGTGCCAGCAGCTTAGGCCTAAGCGGGGGGTACAATGAGCAGTTCTTC
CASSLGLSGGYNEQFF
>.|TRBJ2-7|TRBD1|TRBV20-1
TGCAGTGCTCGGGGACAGGGGTACGTCGAGCAGTACTTC
CSARGQGYVEQYF
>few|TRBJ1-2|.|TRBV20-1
TGCAGTGCTAGAGATTGGGGGCGTGATTATGGCTACACCTTC
CSARDWGRDYGYTF
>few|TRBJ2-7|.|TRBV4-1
TGCGCCAGCAGCCAAGCCAGGGGAGAGTACGAGCAGTACTTC
CASSQARGEYEQYF
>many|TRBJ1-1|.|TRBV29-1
TGCAGCGTTGAGTCGCAGGGGCTCACTGAAGCTTTCTTT
CSVESQGLTEAFF
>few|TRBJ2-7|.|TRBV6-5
TGTGCCAGCAGTTACTCGCCTGATTTTTCCTACGAGCAGTACTTC
CASSYSPDFSYEQYF
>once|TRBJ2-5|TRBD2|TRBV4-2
TGTGCCAGCAGCCCCTCGGTGGGGGGGCAAGAGACCCAGTACTTC
CASSPSVGGQETQYF
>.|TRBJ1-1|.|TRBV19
TGTGCCAGTAGTATACTAGGGGCCACTGAAGCTTTCTTT
CASSILGATEAFF
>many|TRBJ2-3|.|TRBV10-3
TGTGCCATCAGTGCGGCTACAGATACGCAGTATTTT
CAISAATDTQYF
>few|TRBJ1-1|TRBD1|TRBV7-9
TGTGCCAGCAGCCTTGGACAGGGGATGAATGAAGCTTTCTTT
CASSLGQGMNEAFF
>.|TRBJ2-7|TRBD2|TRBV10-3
TGTGCCATCACCACGGGACTAGCGGAAAACTACGAGCAGTACTTC
CAITTGLAENYEQYF
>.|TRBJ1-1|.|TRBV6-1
TGTGCCAGCAGACTCGACACCCCCGAAGCTTTCTTT
CASRLDTPEAFF
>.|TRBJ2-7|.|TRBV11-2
TGTGCCAGCAGCTTAGGAGGGGGAATCGAGCAGTACTTC
CASSLGGGIEQYF
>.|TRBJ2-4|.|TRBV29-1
TGCAGCGTTGAGAGAGGTCACATTCAGTACTTC
CSVERGHIQYF
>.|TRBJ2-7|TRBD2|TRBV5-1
TGCGCCAGCAGCTTGCCTATAGCGGGAGGGCCAGTCGAGCAGTACTTC
CASSLPIAGGPVEQYF
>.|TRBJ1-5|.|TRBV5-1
TGCGCCAGCAATCCAGGGATGCTAGAAGGCAATCAGCCCCAGCATTTT
CASNPGMLEGNQPQHF
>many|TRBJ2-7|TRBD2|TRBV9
TGTGCCAGCAGCCGGGGCGGGAGGGCCTACGAGCAGTACTTC
CASSRGGRAYEQYF
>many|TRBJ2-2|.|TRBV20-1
TGCAGTGCTAGAGGGGCAGGGGCCAAGGTCACCGGGGAGCTGTTTTTT
CSARGAGAKVTGELFF
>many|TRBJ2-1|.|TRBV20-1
TGCAGTGCTAGAGATTTCGGAAGTGAGCAGTTCTTC
CSARDFGSEQFF
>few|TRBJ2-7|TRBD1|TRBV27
TGTGCCAGCACGGACAGGGCAGACGAGCAGTACTTC
CASTDRADEQYF
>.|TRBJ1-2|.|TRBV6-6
TGTGCCAGCACCGTACGCTTCCCCTATGGCTACACCTTC
CASTVRFPYGYTF
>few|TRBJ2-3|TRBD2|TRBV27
TGTGCCAGCAGTTTTGCGGGGGAAAGGGCAGATACGCAGTATTTT
CASSFAGERADTQYF
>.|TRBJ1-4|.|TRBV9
TGTGCCAGCAGCGACACCAGTGGACAGACCCTCCGTGGGAAACTGTTTTTT
CASSDTSGQTLRGKLFF
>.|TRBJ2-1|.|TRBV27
TGTGCCAGCAATAGACTCGGAACGGGAGCTAATGAGCAGTTCTTC
CASNRLGTGANEQFF
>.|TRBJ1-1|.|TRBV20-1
TGCAGTGCTCGGGACGGATTTAACACTGAAGCTTTCTTT
CSARDGFNTEAFF